The clone carrying this TCR beta chain was detected only a few times. Antigen: not known. This sample is drawn from a study of beta chain features in type 1 diabetes. Points from the study as a whole: Within each of all four CD4+ subsets, Type 1 diabetes patients had TCRB CDR3s that were moderately but significantly shorter.

The study reverse transcribed the entire isolated RNA, so it sequenced expressed TCRB transcripts. Libraries were prepared by immunoSEQ multiplex PCR; TCRdb keeps only in-frame clonotypes and omits some of them. The sample lists around 130,000 clones; approximately 10% were seen once. This CDR3 is built from 12 residues. Per the germline V gene, CDR1 is MNHNY and CDR2 is SVGAGI (reference sequence). V was clipped by 6 bases and J by 9 bases, with 12 bases between them. This chain connects TRBV6-6 to TRBJ2-1; D may be TRBD2 (5 bases). This receptor was taken from a young man with type 1 diabetes. Sequenced material: central memory CD4+ T cells from blood. As DNA, the CDR3 is TGTGCCAGCAGCGTAGTTGCGGGTGAGCAGTTCTTC. This sequence encodes CASSVVAGEQFF.